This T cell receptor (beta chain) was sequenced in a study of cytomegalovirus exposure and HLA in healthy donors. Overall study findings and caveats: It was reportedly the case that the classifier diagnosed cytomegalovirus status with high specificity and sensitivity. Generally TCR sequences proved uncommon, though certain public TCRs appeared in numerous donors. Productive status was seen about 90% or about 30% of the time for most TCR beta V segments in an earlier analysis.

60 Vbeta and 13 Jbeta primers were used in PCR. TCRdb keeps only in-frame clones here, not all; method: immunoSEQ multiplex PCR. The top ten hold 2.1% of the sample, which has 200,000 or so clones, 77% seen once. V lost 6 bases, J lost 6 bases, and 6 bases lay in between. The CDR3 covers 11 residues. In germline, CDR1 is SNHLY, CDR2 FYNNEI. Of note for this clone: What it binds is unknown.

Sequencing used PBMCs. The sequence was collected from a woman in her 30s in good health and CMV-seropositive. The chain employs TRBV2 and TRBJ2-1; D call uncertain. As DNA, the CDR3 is TGTGCCAGCAGCCTCTCCAATGAGCAGTTCTTC. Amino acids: CASSLSNEQFF. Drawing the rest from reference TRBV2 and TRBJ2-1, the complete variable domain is EPEVTQTPSHQVTQMGQEVILRCVPISNHLYFYWYRQILGQKVEFLVSFYNNEISEKSEIFDDQFSVERPDGSNFTLKIRSTKLEDSAMYFCASSLSNEQFFGPGTRLTVL.